The present entry profiles one T cell receptor beta chain with its context. The sample belongs to a study of blood T cells in healthy people across ages. This CDR3 has 15 residues. Germline lookup yields CDR1 SGHTA and CDR2 FQGNSA. Deletions cut 5 bases from V and 0 bases from J, with 14 bases between. Next came a second PCR, run for roughly 7 to 12 cycles, which used a sample-barcoded 5' primer along with a J-beta primer mix. There were at least 2.5 million CDR3-containing paired-end reads obtained from each sample. TCRdb reprocessed the 5' RACE reads via MiXCR and lists one record per CDR3 protein. Seen here are some 1 million distinct CDR3 sequences, 40% to 50% observed once, and the top ten hold about 20%.

The TCR comes from a woman in her fifties or sixties in good health. V usage is TRBV7-2 and J usage is TRBJ2-7; D unclear. Sequencing was performed on blood. CDR3 coding DNA: TGTGCCAGCAGCCCCGCAGCCGACATCTCCTACGAGCAGTACTTC. Translated, it gives CASSPAADISYEQYF.